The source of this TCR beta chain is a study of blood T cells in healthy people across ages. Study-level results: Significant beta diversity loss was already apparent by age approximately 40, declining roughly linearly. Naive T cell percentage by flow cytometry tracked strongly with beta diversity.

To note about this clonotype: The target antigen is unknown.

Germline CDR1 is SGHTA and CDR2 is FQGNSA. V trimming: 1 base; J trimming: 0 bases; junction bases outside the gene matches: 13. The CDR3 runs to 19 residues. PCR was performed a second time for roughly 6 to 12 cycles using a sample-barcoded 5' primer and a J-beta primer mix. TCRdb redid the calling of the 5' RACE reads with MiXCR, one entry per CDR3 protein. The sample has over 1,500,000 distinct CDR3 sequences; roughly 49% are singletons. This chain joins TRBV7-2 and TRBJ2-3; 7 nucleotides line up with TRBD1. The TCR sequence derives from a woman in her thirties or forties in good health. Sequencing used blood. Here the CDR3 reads CASSLVLYRTGMSTDTQYF. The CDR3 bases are TGTGCCAGCAGCTTAGTCCTTTACCGGACAGGAATGAGCACAGATACGCAGTATTTT.